Detailed here is one T cell receptor beta chain. Using immunoSEQ multiplex PCR, the repertoire was profiled, and TCRdb retains in-frame clones only, with some absent. The sample carries 150,000 to 160,000 clones, 70% to 90% recorded once. These data originate in a study of cytomegalovirus exposure and HLA in healthy donors. The CDR3 contains 14 residues. CDR1 is MDHEN and CDR2 is SYDVKM in the germline V gene. Trimming stripped 7 bases from V and 0 bases from J, with 12 bases between. The sample consisted of PBMCs. The genes are TRBV28 and TRBJ1-1, with no clear D. This TCR was recovered from a human donor in good health. The CDR3 nucleotides read TGTGCCAGCATTCAAGGCGGCCTGAACACTGAAGCTTTCTTT. Its translation: CASIQGGLNTEAFF. Drawing the rest from reference TRBV28 and TRBJ1-1, the complete variable domain is DVKVTQSSRYLVKRTGEKVFLECVQDMDHENMFWYRQDPGLGLRLIYFSYDVKMKEKGDIPEGYSVSREKKERFSLILESASTNQTSMYLCASIQGGLNTEAFFGQGTRLTVV.